This TCR beta chain originates from a study of blood T cell repertoires in COVID-19. Study details: The origin of the acute and convalescent COVID-19 samples was the United States, Italy and Spain.

Libraries were prepared by immunoSEQ multiplex PCR; TCRdb keeps only in-frame clonotypes and omits some of them. Found here are fewer than 200,000 clones, 84% of them singletons; the top ten hold 3% to 3.5%. Trimming removed 5 bases from V and 3 bases from J; junction bases left unmatched: 11. CDR3 size: 16 residues. The germline CDR1 and CDR2 sequences are LNHDA and SQIVND (reference sequence). This receptor was identified in a woman in her 30s who had been exposed to COVID-19. The rearrangement links TRBV19 to TRBJ1-2; 8 positions agree with TRBD1. The sequenced sample was PBMCs or T cells enriched from blood (not recorded which). CDR3 loop: CASSARTGRGDYGYTF. The CDR3 DNA reads TGTGCCAGTAGTGCCCGGACAGGGCGTGGAGACTATGGCTACACCTTC.